The present TCR beta chain was sequenced within a study of a mutant IDH1 vaccine in newly diagnosed glioma (dated by TCRdb to 2020 to 2022). About the study as a whole: Across visits V03 through V10, patients got a total of eight vaccinations, given in weeks 1, 3, 5, 7, 11, 15, 19 and 23. For exploratory analyses, approximately 23 treated patients had longitudinal TCRB deep sequencing done wherever samples were available. Peripheral blood was drawn at six visits: V03 (baseline), V05, V07, V10, V12 and V13. Before enrollment, most patients had been given radiochemotherapy with temozolomide as standard therapy, while the rest had received either radiotherapy alone or temozolomide alone. Vaccination began 4-6 weeks after radiotherapy alone, or alongside temozolomide cycles in the chemotherapy-containing groups. The roughly 33 treated patients were about 60% male and approximately 40% female, with a mean age of approximately 40 years. Points the paper makes about the study in general: Selection of PBMC samples for TCRB deep sequencing was based on availability. According to the authors, sample limitations meant that analyses of patient blood samples could not be reproduced. Pseudoprogression appeared unrelated to alterations in the top peripheral T cell clonotypes detected by TCRB sequencing. Immune responses induced by the vaccine were seen in around 94% of patients across multiple MHC alleles.

The library came from the immunoSEQ multiplex PCR assay. Rearranged TCR beta chain sequences were amplified with the hsTCRB Kit following the manufacturer's protocol. TCRB libraries were sequenced on an Illumina MiSeq. In the original analysis: The proprietary platform of the kit vendor was used for demultiplexing, trimming and gene mapping. Imported from immuneACCESS, the table was reduced by TCRdb to in-frame sequences with V and J called. These copies leave out some clones; in studies compared against another copy, an unresolved V gene accounts for under half, and the cause of the remainder is not known. V, J and clone size are taken as reported in that table, and D and trimming were inferred from the DNA itself. Within this sample are around 120,000 clones, with around four fifths of them counted one time only. About 5.5% of the sample is taken by the ten largest. A remark on this clone: The antigen this receptor binds is unknown. Per-base qualities were not stored, and no clone one base away is much larger.

The junction carries 17 bases between V and J, which are trimmed by 4 bases and 0 bases respectively. CDR1 SGHRS and CDR2 YFSETQ were looked up in the germline V gene. From cysteine to phenylalanine, the CDR3 is 17 amino acids long. Only the CDR3 region is kept as DNA, spanning 51 bases read in frame from base 1. The time point label on this specimen signifies: week 11, during vaccination. Each vaccine dose, consisting of 300 ug of a 20-mer mutant IDH1 peptide in Montanide, was administered subcutaneously with topical imiquimod. Newly diagnosed WHO grade 3 or 4 IDH1-mutant astrocytomas showing loss of nuclear ATRX were present in the donors. The samples were drawn from NOA16, a multicentre, single-arm, open-label phase I trial in Germany that tested a mutant IDH1 peptide vaccine in humans for the first time. Genomic DNA for TCRB sequencing was extracted from EDTA blood using the DNeasy Blood and Tissue Kit.

This clonotype was obtained from a man in his forties with glioma. The sample in question was PBMCs, obtained from a glioma patient whose treatment included an IDH1 peptide vaccine. The V and J segments used are TRBV5-1 and TRBJ1-5, with the D segment identity uncertain. The CDR3 amino acid sequence is: CASSRRKGNNSNQPQHF. The bases are TGCGCCAGCAGCCGACGGAAAGGGAACAATAGCAATCAGCCCCAGCATTTT. The variable domain in full, with residues beyond the CDR3 obtained from the reference TRBV5-1 and TRBJ1-5 genes, is KAGVTQTPRYLIKTRGQQVTLSCSPISGHRSVSWYQQTPGQGLQFLFEYFSETQRNKGNFPGRFSGRQFSNSRSEMNVSTLELGDSALYLCASSRRKGNNSNQPQHFGDGTRLSIL.